What follows describes a single T cell receptor (beta chain). As yet, its antigen is unknown. This sample stems from a study of spatial heterogeneity in lung cancer. Specified time point: sample taken at primary tumor resection. The donors, roughly 70 patients with untreated early-stage non-small cell lung cancer, provided the samples. In each case, whole RNA from tumor, nontumor lung or frozen PBMC was sequenced unsorted. Points from the study as a whole: How many expanded intratumoral alpha and beta TCRs were present tracked the tumor mutation count, which was a count of nonsynonymous mutations.

This CDR3 comprises 15 residues. V was clipped by 7 bases and J by 0 bases, with 12 bases between them. CDR1 and CDR2 (germline): SEHNR, FQNEAQ (reference sequence). Individually, TCR cDNA molecules were each labelled with a unique molecular identifier. MiXCR, applied by TCRdb to the 5' RACE reads, yields one record per CDR3 protein. The data contain several thousand distinct CDR3 sequences, approximately 10% of them singletons. The rearrangement uses TRBV7-9 and TRBJ2-2; D is uncertain. This TCR was recovered from a male donor with early-stage non-small cell lung cancer. Sequencing was performed on lung tumor tissue, taken at surgery. Here the CDR3 DNA reads TGTGCCAGCAAGGACGAAGCCACGAACACCGGGGAGCTGTTTTTT. Translating it yields CASKDEATNTGELFF.